A few counts support the clone carrying this TCR beta chain. The length of the CDR3 is 15 residues. Germline CDR1 is LGHNA and CDR2 is YSLEER. The V end was cut by 1 base, the J end by 6 bases, with 10 bases between. This sample is part of a study of blood T cell repertoires in COVID-19. Authors' analysis steps: Nucleated cell counts were estimated from reference gene primer amplification. This table comes from immunoSEQ multiplex PCR, and its TCRdb copy is limited to in-frame clones, with some not included. The D gene and trimming were derived from the DNA, and the V and J assignments and clone size from that table. In the table there are approximately 200,000 clones, around 85% of which are singletons.

The TCR originated in a woman aged 40 to 49 with acute COVID-19. Material: PBMCs or T cells enriched from blood (not recorded which). The chain combines TRBV4-3 with TRBJ1-6; D might be TRBD1 (5 bases). CDR3 sequence reads: CASSQGQGFNSPLHF. The CDR3 DNA is TGCGCCAGCAGCCAAGGGCAGGGTTTTAATTCACCCCTCCACTTT.